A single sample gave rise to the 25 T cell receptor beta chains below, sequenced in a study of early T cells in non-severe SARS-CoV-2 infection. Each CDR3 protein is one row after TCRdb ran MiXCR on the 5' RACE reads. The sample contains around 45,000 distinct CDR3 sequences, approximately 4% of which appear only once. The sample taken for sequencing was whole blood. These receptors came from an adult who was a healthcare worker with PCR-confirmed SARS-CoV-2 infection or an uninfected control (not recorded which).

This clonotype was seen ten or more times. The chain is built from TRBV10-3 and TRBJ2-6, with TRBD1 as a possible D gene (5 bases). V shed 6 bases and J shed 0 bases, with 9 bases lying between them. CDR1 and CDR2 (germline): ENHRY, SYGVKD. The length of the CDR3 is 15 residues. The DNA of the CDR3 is TGTGCCATCAGGGCCGACAGCTCTGGGGCCAACGTCCTGACTTTC. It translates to CAIRADSSGANVLTF.

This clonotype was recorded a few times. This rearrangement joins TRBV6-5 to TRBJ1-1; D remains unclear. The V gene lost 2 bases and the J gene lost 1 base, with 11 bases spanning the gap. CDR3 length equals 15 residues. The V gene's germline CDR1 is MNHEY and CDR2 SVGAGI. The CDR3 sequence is CASSYNEGGNTEAFF. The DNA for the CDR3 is TGTGCCAGCAGTTACAACGAAGGAGGGAACACTGAAGCTTTCTTT.

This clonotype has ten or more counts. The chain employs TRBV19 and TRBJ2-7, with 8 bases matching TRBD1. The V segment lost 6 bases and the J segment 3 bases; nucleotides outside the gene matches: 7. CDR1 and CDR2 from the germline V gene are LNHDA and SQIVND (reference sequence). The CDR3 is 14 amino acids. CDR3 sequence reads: CASRDRDGIYEQYF. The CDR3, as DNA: TGTGCCAGTAGGGACAGGGATGGGATCTACGAGCAGTACTTC. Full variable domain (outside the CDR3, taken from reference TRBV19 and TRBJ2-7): DGGITQSPKYLFRKEGQNVTLSCEQNLNHDAMYWYRQDPGQGLRLIYYSQIVNDFQKGDIAEGYSVSREKKESFPLTVTSAQKNPTAFYLCASRDRDGIYEQYFGPGTRLTVT.

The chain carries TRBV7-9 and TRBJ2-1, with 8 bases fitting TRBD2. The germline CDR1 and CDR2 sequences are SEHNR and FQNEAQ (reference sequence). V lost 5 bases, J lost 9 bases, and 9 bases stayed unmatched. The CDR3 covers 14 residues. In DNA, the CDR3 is TGTGCCAGCAGCCCCTGGACTAGCAATGGTGAGCAGTTCTTC. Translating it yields CASSPWTSNGEQFF.

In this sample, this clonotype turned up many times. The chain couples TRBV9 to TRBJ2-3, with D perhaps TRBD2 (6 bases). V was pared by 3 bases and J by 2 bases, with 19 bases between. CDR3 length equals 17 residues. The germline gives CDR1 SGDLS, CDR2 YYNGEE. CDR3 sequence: CASSGPGLARPTDTQYF. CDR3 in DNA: TGTGCCAGCAGCGGACCGGGCCTAGCGCGCCCCACAGATACGCAGTATTTT.

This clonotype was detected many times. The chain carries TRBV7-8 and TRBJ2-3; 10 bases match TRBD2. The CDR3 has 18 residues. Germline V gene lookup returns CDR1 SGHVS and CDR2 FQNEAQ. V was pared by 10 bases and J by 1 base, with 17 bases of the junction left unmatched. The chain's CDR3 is CATSPRTSGASGTDTQYF. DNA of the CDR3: TGTGCCACCTCCCCGAGGACTAGCGGCGCCTCGGGCACAGATACGCAGTATTTT.

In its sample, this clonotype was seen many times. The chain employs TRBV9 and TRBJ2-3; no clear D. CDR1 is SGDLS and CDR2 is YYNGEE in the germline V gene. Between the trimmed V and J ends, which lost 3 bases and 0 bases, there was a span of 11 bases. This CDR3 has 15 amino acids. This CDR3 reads CASSATLRSTDTQYF. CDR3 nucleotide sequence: TGTGCCAGCAGCGCCACTCTTCGGAGCACAGATACGCAGTATTTT.

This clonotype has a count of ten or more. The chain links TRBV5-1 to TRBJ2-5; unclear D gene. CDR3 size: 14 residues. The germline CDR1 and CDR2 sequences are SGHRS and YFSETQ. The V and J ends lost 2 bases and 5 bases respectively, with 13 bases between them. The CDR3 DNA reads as TGCGCCAGCAGCTTCGCGGCGGCGAAGGAGACCCAGTACTTC. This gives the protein CASSFAAAKETQYF.

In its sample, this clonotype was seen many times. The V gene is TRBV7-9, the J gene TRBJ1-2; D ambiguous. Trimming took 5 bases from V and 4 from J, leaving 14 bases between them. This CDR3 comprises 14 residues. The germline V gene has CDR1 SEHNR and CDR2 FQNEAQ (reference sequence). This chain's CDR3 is CASSGEVSIYGYTF. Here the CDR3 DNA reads TGTGCCAGCAGCGGGGAAGTCTCGATCTATGGCTACACCTTC.

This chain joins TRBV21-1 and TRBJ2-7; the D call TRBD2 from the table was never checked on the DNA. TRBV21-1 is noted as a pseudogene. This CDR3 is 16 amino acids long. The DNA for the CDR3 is TGTGCCAGCAGCAAAGCTGGCGGGACTAGCGTCCACGAGCAGTACTTC. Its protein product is CASSKAGGTSVHEQYF.

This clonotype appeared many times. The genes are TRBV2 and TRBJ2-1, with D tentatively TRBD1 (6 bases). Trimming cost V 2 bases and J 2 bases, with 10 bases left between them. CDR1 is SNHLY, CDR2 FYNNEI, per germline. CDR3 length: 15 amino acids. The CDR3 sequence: CASSERTAAYNEQFF. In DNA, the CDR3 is TGTGCCAGCAGTGAAAGGACAGCGGCCTACAATGAGCAGTTCTTC.

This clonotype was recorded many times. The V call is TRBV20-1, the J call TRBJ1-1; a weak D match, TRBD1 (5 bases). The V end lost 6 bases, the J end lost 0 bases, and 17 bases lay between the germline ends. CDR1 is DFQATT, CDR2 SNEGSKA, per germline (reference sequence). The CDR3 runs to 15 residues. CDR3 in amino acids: CSAPSRWGLNTEAFF. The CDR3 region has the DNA TGCAGTGCCCCGTCGCGGTGGGGCTTGAACACTGAAGCTTTCTTT.

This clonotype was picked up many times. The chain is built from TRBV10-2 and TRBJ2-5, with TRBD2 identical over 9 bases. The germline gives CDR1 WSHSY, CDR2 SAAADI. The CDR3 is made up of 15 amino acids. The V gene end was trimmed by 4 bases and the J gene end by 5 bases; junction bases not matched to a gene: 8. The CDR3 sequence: CASSAGGRALETQYF. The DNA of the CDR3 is TGCGCCAGCAGTGCGGGCGGGAGGGCCCTGGAGACCCAGTACTTC.

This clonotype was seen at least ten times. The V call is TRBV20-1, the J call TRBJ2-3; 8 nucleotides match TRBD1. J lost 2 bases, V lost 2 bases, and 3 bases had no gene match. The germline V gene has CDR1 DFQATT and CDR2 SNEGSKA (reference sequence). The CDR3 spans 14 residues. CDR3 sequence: CSARPTGVTDTQYF. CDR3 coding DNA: TGCAGTGCTAGACCGACAGGGGTCACAGATACGCAGTATTTT.

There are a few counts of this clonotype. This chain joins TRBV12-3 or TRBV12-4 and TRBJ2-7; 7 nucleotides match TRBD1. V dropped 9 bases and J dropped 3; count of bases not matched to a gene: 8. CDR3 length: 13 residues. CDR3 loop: CASSLRQGYEQYF. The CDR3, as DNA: TGTGCCAGTTCCCTCCGACAGGGCTACGAGCAGTACTTC.

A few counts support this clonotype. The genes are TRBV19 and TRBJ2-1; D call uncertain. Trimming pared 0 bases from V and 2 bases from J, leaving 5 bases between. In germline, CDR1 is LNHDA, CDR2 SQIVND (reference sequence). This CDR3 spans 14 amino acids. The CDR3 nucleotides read TGTGCCAGTAGTATAGAACCGCCCTACAATGAGCAGTTCTTC. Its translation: CASSIEPPYNEQFF. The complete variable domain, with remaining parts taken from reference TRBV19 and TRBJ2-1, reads DGGITQSPKYLFRKEGQNVTLSCEQNLNHDAMYWYRQDPGQGLRLIYYSQIVNDFQKGDIAEGYSVSREKKESFPLTVTSAQKNPTAFYLCASSIEPPYNEQFFGPGTRLTVL.

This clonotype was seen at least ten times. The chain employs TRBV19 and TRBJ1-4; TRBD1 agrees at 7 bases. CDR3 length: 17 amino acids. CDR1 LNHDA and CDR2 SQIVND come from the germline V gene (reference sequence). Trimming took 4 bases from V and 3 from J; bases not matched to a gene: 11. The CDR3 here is CASSTPPRQGPNEKLFF. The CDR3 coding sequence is TGTGCCAGTAGTACCCCTCCCCGACAGGGACCTAATGAAAAACTGTTTTTT.

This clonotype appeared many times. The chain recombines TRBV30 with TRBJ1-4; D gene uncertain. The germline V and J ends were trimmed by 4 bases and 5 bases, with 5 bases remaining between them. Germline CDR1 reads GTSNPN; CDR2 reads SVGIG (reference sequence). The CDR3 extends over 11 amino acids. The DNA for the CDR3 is TGTGCCTGGAAACTAAATGAAAAACTGTTTTTT. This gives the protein CAWKLNEKLFF.

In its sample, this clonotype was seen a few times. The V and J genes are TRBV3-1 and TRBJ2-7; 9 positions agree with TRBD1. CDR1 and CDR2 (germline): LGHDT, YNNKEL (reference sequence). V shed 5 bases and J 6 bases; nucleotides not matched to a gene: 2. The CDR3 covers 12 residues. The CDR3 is CASSLTGGEQYF. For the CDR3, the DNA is TGTGCCAGCAGCTTGACAGGGGGCGAGCAGTACTTC.

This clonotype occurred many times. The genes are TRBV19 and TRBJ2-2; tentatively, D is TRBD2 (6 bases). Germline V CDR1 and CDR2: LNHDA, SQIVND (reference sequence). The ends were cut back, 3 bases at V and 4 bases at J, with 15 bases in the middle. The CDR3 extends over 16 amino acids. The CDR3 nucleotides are TGTGCCAGTAGTATTATCGAGGGAGGCTCCACCGGGGAGCTGTTTTTT. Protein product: CASSIIEGGSTGELFF.

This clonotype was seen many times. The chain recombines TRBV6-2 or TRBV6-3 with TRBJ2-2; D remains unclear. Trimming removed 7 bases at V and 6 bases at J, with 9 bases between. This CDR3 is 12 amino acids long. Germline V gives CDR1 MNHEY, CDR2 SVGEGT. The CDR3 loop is CASTKYPGELFF. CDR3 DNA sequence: TGTGCCAGCACAAAGTACCCCGGGGAGCTGTTTTTT.

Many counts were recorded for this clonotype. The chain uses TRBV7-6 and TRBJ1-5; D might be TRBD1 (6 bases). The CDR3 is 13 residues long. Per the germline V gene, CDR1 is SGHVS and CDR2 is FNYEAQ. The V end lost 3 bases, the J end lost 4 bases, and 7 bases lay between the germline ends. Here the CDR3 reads CASSLTGNQPQHF. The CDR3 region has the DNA TGTGCCAGCAGCTTGACAGGAAATCAGCCCCAGCATTTT.

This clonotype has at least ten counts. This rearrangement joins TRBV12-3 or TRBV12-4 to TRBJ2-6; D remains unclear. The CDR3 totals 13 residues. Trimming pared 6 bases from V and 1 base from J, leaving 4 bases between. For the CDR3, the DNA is TGTGCCAGCAGCCCATCTGGGGCCAACGTCCTGACTTTC. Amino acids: CASSPSGANVLTF.

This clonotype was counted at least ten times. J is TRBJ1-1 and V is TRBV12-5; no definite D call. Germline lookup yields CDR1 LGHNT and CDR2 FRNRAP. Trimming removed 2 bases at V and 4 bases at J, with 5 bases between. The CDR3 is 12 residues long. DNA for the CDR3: TGTGCTAGTGGTTTGTTGACCACTGAAGCTTTCTTT. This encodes CASGLLTTEAFF.

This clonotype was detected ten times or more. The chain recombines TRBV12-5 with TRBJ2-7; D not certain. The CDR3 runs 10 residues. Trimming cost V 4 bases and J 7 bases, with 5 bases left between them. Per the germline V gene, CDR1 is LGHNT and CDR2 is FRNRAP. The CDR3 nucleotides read TGTGCTAGTGGTTCTGAAGAGCAGTACTTC. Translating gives CASGSEEQYF.